These 11 T cell receptor beta chains share one sample of origin, sequenced in a study of metastatic and nonmetastatic thyroid tumors. Ahead of thyroid surgery, no patient had received treatment of any kind. Via MiXCR, TCRdb re-called the PCR reads. The sample records some 50,000 clones, roughly a fifth being singletons. Sequenced material: blood. These receptors originate from a male donor with papillary thyroid cancer or a benign thyroid nodule (not recorded which). Some clones in this sample may be carry-over from other donors' samples.

The V gene is TRBV3-1, the J gene TRBJ2-7; 7 nucleotides agree with TRBD2. Germline V gene sequence: CDR1 LGHDT, CDR2 YNNKEL (reference sequence). The CDR3 contains 14 residues. Trimming cost V 2 bases and J 3 bases; bases outside gene matches: 4. The CDR3 is CASSQSGTNYEQYF. CDR3 in DNA: TGTGCCAGCAGCCAATCCGGGACTAACTACGAGCAGTACTTC.

This clone was found a few times. Since a much larger clone is just one base distant, this may be a read error. The chain has TRBV12-3 or TRBV12-4 and TRBJ1-2; 10 bases map to TRBD1. V shed 5 bases and J 9 bases; nucleotides not matched to a gene: 6. The CDR3 length is 13 residues. CDR3 sequence (DNA): TGTGCCAGCAGTGCAGACAGGGGGCAGTGCTACACCTTC. It specifies CASSADRGQCYTF.

This clone was seen at least ten times. The chain joins TRBV27 to TRBJ2-2; D remains ambiguous. CDR3 length: 16 residues. The germline V gene encodes CDR1 MNHEY and CDR2 SMNVEV (reference sequence). Trimming took off 6 bases at V and 0 bases at J, with 14 bases between the two ends. CDR3 sequence (DNA): TGTGCCAGCAGCACCAAGAGACCCGCGAACACCGGGGAGCTGTTTTTT. Protein product: CASSTKRPANTGELFF.

This clone was detected a few times. The genes are TRBV18 and TRBJ2-7, with 7 bases aligning to TRBD2. In germline, CDR1 is KGHSH, CDR2 LQKENI. There are 16 residues in the CDR3. J was trimmed by 0 bases and V by 3 bases; bases with no gene match: 8. The CDR3 is CASSPPWGGSSYEQYF. The CDR3 DNA reads as TGTGCCAGCTCACCTCCGTGGGGAGGGAGCTCCTACGAGCAGTACTTC.

This clone was seen many times. The chain joins TRBV7-9 to TRBJ2-7, with 7 positions matching TRBD1. Germline trimming cut 5 bases from V and 12 bases from J; bases unmatched to any gene: 10. This CDR3 comprises 12 residues. From germline, CDR1 is SEHNR and CDR2 FQNEAQ (reference sequence). The CDR3 DNA sequence: TGTGCCAGCAGCACTTCCGGACAGGTCGCGTACTTC. Its protein product is CASSTSGQVAYF.

This clone was seen many times. This chain connects TRBV3-1 to TRBJ2-7; D may be TRBD1 (5 bases). The CDR3 is made up of 12 amino acids. Germline CDR1 and CDR2: LGHDT and YNNKEL (reference sequence). Trimming pared 5 bases from V and 6 bases from J, leaving 11 bases between. The CDR3: CASSSSTVEQYF. In DNA, the CDR3 is TGTGCCAGCAGCTCTTCGACAGTCGAGCAGTACTTC.

This clone was seen repeatedly, ten times or more. The chain joins TRBV9 to TRBJ1-1, with unresolved D. Between the trimmed V and J ends, which lost 1 base and 3 bases, there was a span of 13 bases. This CDR3 has 15 residues. Germline V CDR1 and CDR2: SGDLS, YYNGEE. The CDR3 DNA reads as TGTGCCAGCAGCGTATCTAGTCGGAGGGACACTGAAGCTTTCTTT. The encoded protein is CASSVSSRRDTEAFF.

This clone was seen more than once but under ten times. The J gene is TRBJ2-7, the V gene TRBV5-1, with D perhaps TRBD2 (7 bases). Germline CDR1 reads SGHRS; CDR2 reads YFSETQ. V shed 3 bases and J shed 0 bases, with 16 bases lying between them. The CDR3 runs to 16 residues. The CDR3 bases are TGCGCCAGCAGCTCGAGGGGGAGGGAAATCTCCTACGAGCAGTACTTC. It is translated as CASSSRGREISYEQYF.

In its sample, this clone was seen many times. This chain joins TRBV19 and TRBJ2-1; 11 nucleotides match TRBD2. Trimming cost V 4 bases and J 4 bases; bases outside gene matches: 12. Germline V gene lookup returns CDR1 LNHDA and CDR2 SQIVND (reference sequence). The CDR3 extends over 18 amino acids. CDR3: CASSTTTRTSGRYNEQFF. CDR3 coding DNA: TGTGCCAGTAGTACCACCACAAGGACTAGCGGGCGTTACAATGAGCAGTTCTTC.

This clone appeared a few times. The chain's CDR3 is CASSRTSAYEQYF. For the CDR3, the DNA is TGTGCCAGCAGCCGGACTAGCGCCTACGAGCAGTACTTC. The chain links TRBV7-8 to TRBJ2-7; 9 bases are a match to TRBD2. Germline trimming cut 5 bases from V and 2 bases from J; bases unmatched to any gene: 1. The CDR3 sequence is 13 residues long. From germline, CDR1 is SGHVS and CDR2 FQNEAQ.

This clone was counted many times. The chain uses TRBV5-8 and TRBJ2-4, with D hard to call. The germline CDR1 and CDR2 sequences are SGHTS and YDEGEE. CDR3 length: 16 amino acids. V shed 0 bases and J shed 4 bases, with 14 bases lying between them. The CDR3 reads CASSLASPALKNIQYF. The DNA of the CDR3 is TGTGCCAGCAGCTTGGCATCACCGGCCTTAAAAAACATTCAGTACTTC.